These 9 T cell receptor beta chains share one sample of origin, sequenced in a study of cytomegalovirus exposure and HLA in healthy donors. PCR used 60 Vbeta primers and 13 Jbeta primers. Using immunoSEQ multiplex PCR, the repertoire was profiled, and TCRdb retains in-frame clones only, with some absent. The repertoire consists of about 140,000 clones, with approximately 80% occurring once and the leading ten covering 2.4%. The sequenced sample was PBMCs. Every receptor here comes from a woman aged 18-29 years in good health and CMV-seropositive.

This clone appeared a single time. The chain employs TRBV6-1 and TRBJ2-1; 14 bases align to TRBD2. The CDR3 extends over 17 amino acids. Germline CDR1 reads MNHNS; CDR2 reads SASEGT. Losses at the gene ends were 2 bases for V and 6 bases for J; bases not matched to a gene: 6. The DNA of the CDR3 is TGTGCCAGCAGTGAATCGGGACTAGCGGGGGTAAGCAATGAGCAGTTCTTC. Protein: CASSESGLAGVSNEQFF.

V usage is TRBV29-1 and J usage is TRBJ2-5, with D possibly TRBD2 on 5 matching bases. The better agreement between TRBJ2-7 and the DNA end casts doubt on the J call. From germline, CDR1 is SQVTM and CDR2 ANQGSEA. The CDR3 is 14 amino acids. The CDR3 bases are TGCAGCGTTGAAGTCCCGGGGTCGGGCTACGAGCAGTACTTC. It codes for CSVEVPGSGYEQYF.

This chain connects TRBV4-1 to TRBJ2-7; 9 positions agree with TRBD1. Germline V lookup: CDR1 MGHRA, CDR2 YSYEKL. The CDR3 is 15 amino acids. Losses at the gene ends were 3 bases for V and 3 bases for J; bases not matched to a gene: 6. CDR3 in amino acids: CASSQVTGGDYEQYF. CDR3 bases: TGCGCCAGCAGCCAGGTTACAGGGGGCGACTACGAGCAGTACTTC.

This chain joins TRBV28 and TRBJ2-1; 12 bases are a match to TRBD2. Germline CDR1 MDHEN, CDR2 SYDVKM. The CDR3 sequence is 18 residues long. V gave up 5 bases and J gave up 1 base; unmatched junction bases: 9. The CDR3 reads CASSLLAGGFLSYNEQFF. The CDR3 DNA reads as TGTGCCAGCAGTCTACTAGCGGGGGGTTTTTTGTCCTACAATGAGCAGTTCTTC.

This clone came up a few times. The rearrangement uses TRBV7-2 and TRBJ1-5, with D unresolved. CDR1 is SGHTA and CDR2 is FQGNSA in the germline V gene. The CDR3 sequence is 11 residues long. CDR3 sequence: CATGSNQPQHF. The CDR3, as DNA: TGTGCGACGGGGAGCAATCAGCCCCAGCATTTT.

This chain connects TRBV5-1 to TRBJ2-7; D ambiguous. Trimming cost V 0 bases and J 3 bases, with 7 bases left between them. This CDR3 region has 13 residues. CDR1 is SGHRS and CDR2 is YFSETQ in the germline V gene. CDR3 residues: CASSLGEDYEQYF. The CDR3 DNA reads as TGCGCCAGCAGCTTGGGAGAAGACTACGAGCAGTACTTC.

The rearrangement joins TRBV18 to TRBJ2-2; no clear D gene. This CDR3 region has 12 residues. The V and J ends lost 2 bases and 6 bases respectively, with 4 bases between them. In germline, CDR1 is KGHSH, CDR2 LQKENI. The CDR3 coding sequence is TGTGCCAGCTCACCATCGTCCGGGGAGCTGTTTTTT. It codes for CASSPSSGELFF.

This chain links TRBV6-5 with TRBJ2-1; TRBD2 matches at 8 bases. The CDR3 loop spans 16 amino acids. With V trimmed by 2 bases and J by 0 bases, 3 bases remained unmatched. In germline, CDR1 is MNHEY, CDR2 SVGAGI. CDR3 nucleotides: TGTGCCAGCAGTTACACCGGGGGGGGCTCCTACAATGAGCAGTTCTTC. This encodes CASSYTGGGSYNEQFF.

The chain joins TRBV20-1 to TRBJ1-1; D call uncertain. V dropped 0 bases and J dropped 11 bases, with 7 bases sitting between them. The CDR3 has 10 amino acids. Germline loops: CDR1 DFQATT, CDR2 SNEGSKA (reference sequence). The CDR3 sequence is CSARDERAFF. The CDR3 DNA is TGCAGTGCTAGAGATGAGCGGGCTTTCTTT.